Below are 9 T cell receptor beta chains sequenced from a single sample in a study of metastatic and nonmetastatic thyroid tumors. All patients were treatment-naive before thyroid surgery. Via MiXCR, TCRdb re-called the PCR reads. The sample includes tens of thousands of clones, roughly 19% seen only once; the top ten take about 18%. Sequenced material: blood. All receptors come from a female donor with papillary thyroid cancer or a benign thyroid nodule (not recorded which). Some clones in this sample may be carry-over from other donors' samples.

This clone was observed at least ten times. A read error may be the cause here, since a much bigger clone is one base away. Additional DNA sequences in this sample encode the identical CDR3. This chain joins TRBV2 and TRBJ1-3, with D possibly TRBD1 on 6 matching bases. Trimming took off 6 bases at V and 4 bases at J, with 10 bases between the two ends. Germline CDR1 reads SNHLY; CDR2 reads FYNNEI. This CDR3 spans 13 amino acids. This chain's CDR3 is CASSGTTGNTIYF. CDR3 sequence (DNA): TGTGCCAGCAGCGGGACAACCGGAAACACCATATATTTT.

This clone was seen a few times. The rearrangement joins TRBV19 to TRBJ2-7; no reliable D call. This CDR3 is 16 amino acids long. V was clipped by 2 bases and J by 0 bases, with 14 bases between them. CDR1 and CDR2 (germline): LNHDA, SQIVND (reference sequence). The CDR3 loop is CASSIQETVSSYEQYF. The CDR3 DNA follows: TGTGCCAGTAGTATACAAGAGACGGTGAGCTCCTACGAGCAGTACTTC.

This chain joins TRBV5-4 and TRBJ2-2; TRBD1 might be the D (5 bases). CDR1 is SGHNT, CDR2 YYREEE, per germline (reference sequence). This CDR3 is 14 amino acids long. Trimming stripped 2 bases from V and 3 bases from J, with 8 bases between. The CDR3 loop is CASSLRQHTGELFF. The CDR3 DNA reads as TGTGCCAGCAGCTTACGACAGCACACCGGGGAGCTGTTTTTT.

In this sample, this clone is medium-sized (0.01 to 0.1%). This chain uses TRBV27 with TRBJ2-7, with a weak D call TRBD2 (5 bases). The ends were cut back, 5 bases at V and 3 bases at J, with 14 bases in the middle. The CDR3 sequence is 14 residues long. Germline V gene lookup returns CDR1 MNHEY and CDR2 SMNVEV (reference sequence). Here the CDR3 DNA reads TGTGCCAGCAGTCCAGGACGGGGTTACTACGAGCAGTACTTC. It yields the protein CASSPGRGYYEQYF.

CDR3 amino acids: CSAQGASEQYF. CDR3 DNA: TGCAGTGCCCAGGGGGCCAGCGAGCAGTACTTC. This chain connects TRBV20-1 to TRBJ2-7; the match to TRBD1 covers 8 bases. CDR1 and CDR2 from the germline V gene are DFQATT and SNEGSKA (reference sequence). There are 11 residues in the CDR3. V was clipped by 6 bases and J by 6 bases; unmatched bases: 4.

The chain employs TRBV18 and TRBJ1-1; D might be TRBD1 (6 bases). Germline V gene data show CDR1 as KGHSH and CDR2 as LQKENI. V was clipped by 3 bases and J by 8 bases, with 16 bases between them. The CDR3 spans 14 residues. CDR3: CASSPSLQGREAFF. DNA for the CDR3: TGTGCCAGCTCACCCAGCCTACAGGGTCGGGAAGCTTTCTTT.

Comment on this clone: Mismatch with germline at one junction end may stem from a read error. This chain links TRBV6-2 or TRBV6-3 with TRBJ2-6, with TRBD1 identical over 7 bases. The CDR3 length is 17 residues. Germline V gives CDR1 MNHEY, CDR2 SVGEGT. CDR3 in DNA: TGTGCCAGCAGGAAACGGGACAGTTTATCTGGGTCCAACGTTCTGACTTTC. Translated: CASRKRDSLSGSNVLTF.

Regarding this clone: This could be a read error, since a much larger clone is one nucleotide away. V is TRBV5-1 and J is TRBJ1-1, with D possibly matching TRBD1 (6 bases). CDR3 length: 11 residues. Germline CDR1 is SGHRS and CDR2 is YFSETQ. CDR3 sequence (DNA): TGCTCCAGCAGCTTGGACAGTGGAGCTTTCTTT. It yields the protein CSSSLDSGAFF.

This clone showed up many times. The genes are TRBV2 and TRBJ2-7; TRBD2 matches at 8 bases. CDR1 is SNHLY and CDR2 is FYNNEI in the germline V gene. The CDR3 is 13 amino acids. With 7 bases clipped from V and 4 bases from J, the junction kept 6 bases outside the gene matches. The CDR3 region is CASTAGALYEQYF. In nucleotides, the CDR3 is TGTGCCAGCACAGCGGGAGCCTTATACGAGCAGTACTTC. The whole variable domain, filled in from reference TRBV2 and TRBJ2-7, reads EPEVTQTPSHQVTQMGQEVILRCVPISNHLYFYWYRQILGQKVEFLVSFYNNEISEKSEIFDDQFSVERPDGSNFTLKIRSTKLEDSAMYFCASTAGALYEQYFGPGTRLTVT.